This is a list of T cell receptor beta chains from one sample in a study of regulatory T cells in long-lasting Graves disease. TCRdb re-analysed the multiplex PCR reads in MiXCR, keeping a single row per CDR3 protein. The repertoire holds about half a million distinct CDR3 sequences, with approximately 12% as singletons. These data also featured in a second study, about T cells in Graves' hyperthyroidism and ophthalmopathy.

The specimen comprised peripheral blood mononuclear cells (PBMCs), sampled at new diagnosis, from a patient treated with antithyroid drugs. These receptors came from a woman in her twenties or thirties with Graves disease. Both conserved end residues are part of each CDR3. The size of a clone is reported for some rows only, either as once, few or many, or as a class for expanded clones.

>TRBV3-1|many|TRBJ2-1
CASSQVSKFYNEQFF
>TRBV19|NA|TRBJ2-2
CASNRGTGELFF
>TRBV11-3|many|TRBJ2-2
CASSLRGHTGELFF
>TRBV10-3|many|TRBJ2-1
CAISESWIKENEQFF
>TRBV2|NA|TRBJ1-2
CASSEGRVDGYTF
>TRBV12-3/TRBV12-4|many|TRBJ1-5
CASSRQSNQPQHF
>TRBV5-1|few|TRBJ2-7
CASSRRDRLGEQYF
>TRBV12-3/TRBV12-4|few|TRBJ2-2
CASSPPSVGWTGELFF
>TRBV6-2/TRBV6-3|many|TRBJ2-5
CASSSRVQGTQYF
>TRBV7-7|NA|TRBJ2-5
CASSFLSSGRAWEETQYF
>TRBV2|many|TRBJ2-7
CASSDQLRAHEQYF
>TRBV30|many|TRBJ2-1
CAWSVPAHYNEQFF
>TRBV9|many|TRBJ1-1
CASSVILEGEAFF
>TRBV20-1|few|TRBJ1-4
CSARNPGGNEKLFF
>TRBV28|many|TRBJ2-7
CASSYSGRSYEQYF
>TRBV2|many|TRBJ1-1
CASSVRQLNTEAFF
>TRBV24-1|NA|TRBJ2-1
CATRPSGLASETQFF
>TRBV5-4|NA|TRBJ1-1
CASTVGGQGGQAFF
>TRBV7-3|few|TRBJ2-7
CASSPLRPVTETSYEQYF
>TRBV10-3|many|TRBJ2-7
CAIRDSSYEQYF
>TRBV5-6|many|TRBJ2-7
CASSFRDRSSYEQYF
>TRBV30|many|TRBJ2-1
CAWRASGSGNEQFF
>TRBV12-3/TRBV12-4|many|TRBJ2-7
CASSVSGRAYQYEQYF
>TRBV19|many|TRBJ1-1
CASSTDNTEAFF
>TRBV6-2/TRBV6-3|NA|TRBJ2-3
CASSCPPGAFTDTQYF
>TRBV4-1|NA|TRBJ1-4
CASSQDESTNEKLFF
>TRBV9|few|TRBJ1-4
CASSTGQWREKLFF
>TRBV6-1|many|TRBJ2-7
CASSRGISYEQYF
>TRBV19|many|TRBJ1-1
CASSKGQMNTEAFF
>TRBV7-9|many|TRBJ2-1
CASSSPEVLWQFF
>TRBV6-1|NA|TRBJ2-7
CASSLGQGSHYEQYF